This TCR beta chain was sequenced during a study of cytomegalovirus exposure and HLA in healthy donors. Findings and caveats of the study: Among TCR sequences, most were rare, though some public TCRs appeared in many donors. There were around 160 TCR beta chains listed as cytomegalovirus-associated.

J gave up 7 bases and V 6 bases, and 9 bases lay outside the gene matches. CDR1 is MDHEN, CDR2 SYDVKM, per germline. The CDR3 has 14 residues. Using immunoSEQ multiplex PCR, the repertoire was profiled, and TCRdb retains in-frame clones only, with some absent. The table records tens of thousands of clones, 91% of them present only once. As for this clone: No antigen is known for it.

This chain links TRBV28 with TRBJ2-1; 7 nucleotides agree with TRBD1. What was sequenced was PBMCs. The TCR was taken from a woman aged 25-40 years in good health and CMV-seronegative. CDR3 DNA: TGTGCCAGCAGGACGGACAGGCCCAGGAATGAGCAGTTCTTC. Residues: CASRTDRPRNEQFF.